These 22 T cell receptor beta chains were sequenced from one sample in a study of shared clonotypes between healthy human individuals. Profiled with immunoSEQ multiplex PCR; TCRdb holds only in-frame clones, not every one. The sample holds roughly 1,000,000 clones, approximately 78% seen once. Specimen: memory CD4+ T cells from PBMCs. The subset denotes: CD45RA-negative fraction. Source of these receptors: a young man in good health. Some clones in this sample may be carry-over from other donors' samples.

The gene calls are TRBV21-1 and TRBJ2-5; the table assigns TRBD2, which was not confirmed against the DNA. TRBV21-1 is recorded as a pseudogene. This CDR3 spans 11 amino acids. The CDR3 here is CASSPRVSAYF. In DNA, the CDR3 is TGTGCCAGCAGCCCGAGGGTCAGCGCCTACTTC.

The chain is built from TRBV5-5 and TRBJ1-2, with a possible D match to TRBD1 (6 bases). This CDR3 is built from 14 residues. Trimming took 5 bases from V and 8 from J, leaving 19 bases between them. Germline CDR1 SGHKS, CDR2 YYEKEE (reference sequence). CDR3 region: CASSPGHPGGGYTF. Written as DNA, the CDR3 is TGTGCCAGCAGTCCGGGACATCCGGGCGGGGGCTACACCTTC.

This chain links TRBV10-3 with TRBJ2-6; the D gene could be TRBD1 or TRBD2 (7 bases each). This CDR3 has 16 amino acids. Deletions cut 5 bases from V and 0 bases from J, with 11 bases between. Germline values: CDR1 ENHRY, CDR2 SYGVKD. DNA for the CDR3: TGTGCCATCAGTCAGGGGGGGACCTCTGGGGCCAACGTCCTGACTTTC. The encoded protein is CAISQGGTSGANVLTF.

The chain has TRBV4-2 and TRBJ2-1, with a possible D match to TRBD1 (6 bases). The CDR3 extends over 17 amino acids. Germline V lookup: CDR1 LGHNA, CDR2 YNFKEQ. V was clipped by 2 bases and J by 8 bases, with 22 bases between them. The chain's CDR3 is CASSQREGVRRGHEQFF. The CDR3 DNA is TGTGCCAGCAGCCAACGAGAAGGGGTTCGCAGGGGTCATGAGCAGTTCTTC.

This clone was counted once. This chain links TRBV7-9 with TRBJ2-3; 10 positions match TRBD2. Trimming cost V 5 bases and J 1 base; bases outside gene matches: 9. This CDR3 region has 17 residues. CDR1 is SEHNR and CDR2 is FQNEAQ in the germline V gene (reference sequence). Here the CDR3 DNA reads TGTGCCAGCAGCCTCCGGACTAGCGGAACTGGCACAGATACGCAGTATTTT. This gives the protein CASSLRTSGTGTDTQYF.

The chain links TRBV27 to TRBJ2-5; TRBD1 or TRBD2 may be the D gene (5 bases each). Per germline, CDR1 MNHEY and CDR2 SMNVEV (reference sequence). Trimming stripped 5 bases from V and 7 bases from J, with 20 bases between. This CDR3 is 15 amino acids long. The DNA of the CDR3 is TGTGCCAGCAGTCCTCAAGCCAGGGACCCAAGGACCCAGTACTTC. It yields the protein CASSPQARDPRTQYF.

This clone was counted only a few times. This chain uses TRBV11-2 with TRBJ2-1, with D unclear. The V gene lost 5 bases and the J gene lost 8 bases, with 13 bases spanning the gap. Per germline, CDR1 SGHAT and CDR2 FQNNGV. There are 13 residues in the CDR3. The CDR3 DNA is TGTGCCAGCAGCCCCCCTGCCCGAGATGAGCAGTTCTTC. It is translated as CASSPPARDEQFF. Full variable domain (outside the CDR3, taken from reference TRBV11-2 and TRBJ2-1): EAGVAQSPRYKIIEKRQSVAFWCNPISGHATLYWYQQILGQGPKLLIQFQNNGVVDDSQLPKDRFSAERLKGVDSTLKIQPAKLEDSAVYLCASSPPARDEQFFGPGTRLTVL.

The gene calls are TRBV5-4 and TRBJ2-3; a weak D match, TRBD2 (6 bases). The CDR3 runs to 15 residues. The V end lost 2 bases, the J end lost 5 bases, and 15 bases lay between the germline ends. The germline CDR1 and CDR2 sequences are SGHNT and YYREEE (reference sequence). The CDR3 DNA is TGTGCCAGCAGCTTAGCGGCGGGGAGGAGAGATACGCAGTATTTT. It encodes CASSLAAGRRDTQYF.

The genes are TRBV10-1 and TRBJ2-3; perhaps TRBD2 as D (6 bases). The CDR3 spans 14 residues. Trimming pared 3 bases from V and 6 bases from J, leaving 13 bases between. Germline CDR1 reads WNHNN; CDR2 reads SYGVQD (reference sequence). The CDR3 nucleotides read TGCGCCAGCAGTGACGGCGGGAACAAGGATACGCAGTATTTT. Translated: CASSDGGNKDTQYF.

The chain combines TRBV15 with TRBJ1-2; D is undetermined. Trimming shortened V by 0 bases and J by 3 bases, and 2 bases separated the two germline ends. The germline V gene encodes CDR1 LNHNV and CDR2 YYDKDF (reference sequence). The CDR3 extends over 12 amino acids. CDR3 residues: CATSRDHYGYTF. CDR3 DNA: TGTGCCACCAGCAGAGATCACTATGGCTACACCTTC.

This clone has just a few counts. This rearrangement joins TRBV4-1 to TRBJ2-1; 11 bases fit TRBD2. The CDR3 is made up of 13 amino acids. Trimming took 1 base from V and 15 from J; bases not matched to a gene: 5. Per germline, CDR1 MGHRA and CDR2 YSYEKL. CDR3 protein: CASSQGSSGRRFF. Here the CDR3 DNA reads TGCGCCAGCAGCCAAGGCTCTAGCGGGAGGAGGTTCTTC.

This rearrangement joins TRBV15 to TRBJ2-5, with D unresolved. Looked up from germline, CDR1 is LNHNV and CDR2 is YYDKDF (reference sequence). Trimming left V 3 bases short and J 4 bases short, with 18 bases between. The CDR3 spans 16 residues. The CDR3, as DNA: TGTGCCACCAGCAGGGACCCCTTTGCTGGTGGAGAGACCCAGTACTTC. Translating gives CATSRDPFAGGETQYF.

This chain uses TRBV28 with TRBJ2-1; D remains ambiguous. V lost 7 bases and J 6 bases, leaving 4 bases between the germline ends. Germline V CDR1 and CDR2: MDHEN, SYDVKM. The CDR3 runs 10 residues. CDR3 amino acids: CASIGNEQFF. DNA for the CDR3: TGTGCCAGCATTGGCAATGAGCAGTTCTTC.

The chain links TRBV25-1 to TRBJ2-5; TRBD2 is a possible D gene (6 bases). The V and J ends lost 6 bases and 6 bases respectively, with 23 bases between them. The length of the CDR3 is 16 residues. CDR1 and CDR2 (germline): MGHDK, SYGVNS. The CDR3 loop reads CASSDSFPSVGQTQYF. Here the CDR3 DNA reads TGTGCCAGCAGCGACTCCTTTCCTAGCGTCGGGCAGACCCAGTACTTC. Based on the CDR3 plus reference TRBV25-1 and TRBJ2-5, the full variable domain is EADIYQTPRYLVIGTGKKITLECSQTMGHDKMYWYQQDPGMELHLIHYSYGVNSTEKGDLSSESTVSRIRTEHFPLTLESARPSHTSQYLCASSDSFPSVGQTQYFGPGTRLLVL.

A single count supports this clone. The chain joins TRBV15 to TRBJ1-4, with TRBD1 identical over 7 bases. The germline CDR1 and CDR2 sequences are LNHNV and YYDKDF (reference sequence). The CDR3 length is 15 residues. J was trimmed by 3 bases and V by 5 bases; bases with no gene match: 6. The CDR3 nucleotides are TGTGCCACCAGCGACAGGGCTCGGGCTAATGAAAAACTGTTTTTT. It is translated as CATSDRARANEKLFF.

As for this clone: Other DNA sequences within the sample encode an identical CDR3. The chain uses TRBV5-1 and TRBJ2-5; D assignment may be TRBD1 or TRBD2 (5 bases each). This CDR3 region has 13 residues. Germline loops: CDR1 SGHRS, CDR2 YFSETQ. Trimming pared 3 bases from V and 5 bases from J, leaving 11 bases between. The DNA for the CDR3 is TGCGCCAGCAGCTCGGGACCCGAGGAGACCCAGTACTTC. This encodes CASSSGPEETQYF.

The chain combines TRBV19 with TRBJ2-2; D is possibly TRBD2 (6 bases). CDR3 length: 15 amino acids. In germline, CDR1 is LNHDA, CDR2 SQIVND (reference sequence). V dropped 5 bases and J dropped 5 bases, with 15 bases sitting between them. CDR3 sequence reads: CASSRAGMGTGELFF. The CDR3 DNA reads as TGTGCCAGTAGTCGTGCGGGAATGGGGACCGGGGAGCTGTTTTTT.

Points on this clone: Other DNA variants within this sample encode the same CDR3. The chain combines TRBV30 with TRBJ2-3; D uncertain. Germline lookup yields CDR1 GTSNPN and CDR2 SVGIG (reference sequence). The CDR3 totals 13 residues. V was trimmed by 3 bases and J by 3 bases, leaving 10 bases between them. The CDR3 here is CAWRKPGTDTQYF. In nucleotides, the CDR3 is TGTGCCTGGAGAAAACCGGGTACAGATACGCAGTATTTT.

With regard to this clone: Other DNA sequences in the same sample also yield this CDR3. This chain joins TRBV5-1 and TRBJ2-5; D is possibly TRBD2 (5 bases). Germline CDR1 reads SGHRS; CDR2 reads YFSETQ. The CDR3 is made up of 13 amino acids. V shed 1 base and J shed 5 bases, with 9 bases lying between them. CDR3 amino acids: CASSLRGAETQYF. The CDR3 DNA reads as TGCGCCAGCAGCTTGCGGGGTGCGGAGACCCAGTACTTC.

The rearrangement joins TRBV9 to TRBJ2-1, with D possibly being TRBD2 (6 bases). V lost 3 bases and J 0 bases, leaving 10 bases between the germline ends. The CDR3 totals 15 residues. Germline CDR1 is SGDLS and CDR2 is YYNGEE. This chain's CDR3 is CASSALAVSYNEQFF. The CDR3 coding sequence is TGTGCCAGCAGCGCATTAGCGGTCTCCTACAATGAGCAGTTCTTC. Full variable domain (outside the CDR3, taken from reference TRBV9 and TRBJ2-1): DSGVTQTPKHLITATGQRVTLRCSPRSGDLSVYWYQQSLDQGLQFLIQYYNGEERAKGNILERFSAQQFPDLHSELNLSSLELGDSALYFCASSALAVSYNEQFFGPGTRLTVL.

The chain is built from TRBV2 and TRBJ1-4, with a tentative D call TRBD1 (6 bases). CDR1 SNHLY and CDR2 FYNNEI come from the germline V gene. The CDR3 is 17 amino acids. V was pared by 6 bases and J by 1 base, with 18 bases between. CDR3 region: CASSSTGGGLTNEKLFF. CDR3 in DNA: TGTGCCAGCAGCTCGACCGGCGGGGGCCTAACTAATGAAAAACTGTTTTTT.

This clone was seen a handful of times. CDR3 sequence reads: CASSQEGGTSGRETQYF. The DNA for the CDR3 is TGCGCCAGCAGCCAAGAGGGGGGGACTAGCGGAAGGGAGACCCAGTACTTC. V gene TRBV4-1 combines with J gene TRBJ2-5, with 11 bases that match TRBD2. The CDR3 covers 17 residues. Germline V lookup: CDR1 MGHRA, CDR2 YSYEKL. With 0 bases clipped from V and 5 bases from J, the junction kept 8 bases outside the gene matches.